This T cell receptor (beta chain) was sequenced in a study of blood T cell repertoires in COVID-19. As for the study in general: From T cells, B-cell-depleted T cells, or PBMCs came the material, which was cDNA or gDNA.

Seattle's cohort entered during active infection and was followed longitudinally. TCRdb's copy holds only in-frame clones and misses some; the assay was immunoSEQ multiplex PCR. The sample includes approximately 150,000 clones, 80% to 90% of them seen just once. V lost 8 bases and J 1 base, leaving 21 bases between the germline ends. The CDR3 spans 16 residues. Germline loops: CDR1 MDHEN, CDR2 SYDVKM. This TCR was sampled from a young man with COVID-19, enrolled during active disease. The chain joins TRBV28 to TRBJ2-7; D is perhaps TRBD2 (6 bases). Material for sequencing was peripheral blood. The CDR3 DNA is TGTGCCAGCGGGCCCTTAGGCCTACGGGGGTCCTACGAGCAGTACTTC. Residues: CASGPLGLRGSYEQYF.